The next 27 T cell receptor beta chains were all read from a single sample in a study of neurological immune-mediated disorders (dated by TCRdb to about 2019). Library prep was done by 5' RACE. The listed sequencing device is Illumina HiSeq 2500. The public reads were run again by TCRdb, first through fastp at Q25 and then through MiXCR, and only productive beta chains were kept. Every distinct CDR3 protein forms one entry, paired with its most common genes and DNA. A total of some 95,000 distinct CDR3 sequences appear in this sample, 3.5% to 4% of them only once. Jointly, the top ten make up 5.5% to 6.5% of the sample. The source material was PBMCs. The receptors shown here come from a woman aged 18-29 years with multiple sclerosis.

This clonotype was found many times. The V call is TRBV7-9, the J call TRBJ2-2; D perhaps matches TRBD2 (5 bases). V was pared by 3 bases and J by 3 bases, with 14 bases between. The length of the CDR3 is 16 residues. Germline V gives CDR1 SEHNR, CDR2 FQNEAQ (reference sequence). The CDR3 sequence is CASSLISGGDTGELFF. CDR3 nucleotide sequence: TGTGCCAGCAGCTTGATCAGCGGAGGCGACACCGGGGAGCTGTTTTTT.

This clonotype was counted at least ten times. This rearrangement joins TRBV4-1 to TRBJ2-1; 7 nucleotides agree with TRBD1. The CDR3 contains 14 residues. With 5 bases clipped from V and 0 bases from J, the junction kept 1 base outside the gene matches. Germline V gene lookup returns CDR1 MGHRA and CDR2 YSYEKL. Here the CDR3 DNA reads TGCGCCAGCAGCGACAGGGCCTCCTACAATGAGCAGTTCTTC. Its translation: CASSDRASYNEQFF.

This clonotype was recorded at least ten times. The CDR3: CASSRQGTETQYF. CDR3 sequence (DNA): TGTGCCAGCAGTCGACAGGGGACGGAGACCCAGTACTTC. The chain has TRBV5-4 and TRBJ2-5; TRBD1 agrees at 8 bases. The CDR3 sequence is 13 residues long. Germline CDR1 SGHNT, CDR2 YYREEE (reference sequence). V lost 5 bases to trimming and J lost 5 bases; unmatched junction nucleotides: 5.

This clonotype was seen many times. The chain recombines TRBV4-3 with TRBJ2-2; 10 bases agree with TRBD2. The CDR3 has 16 amino acids. V lost 2 bases, J lost 3 bases, and 3 bases stayed unmatched. Looked up from germline, CDR1 is LGHNA and CDR2 is YSLEER. CDR3: CASSQHGTSDTGELFF. CDR3 sequence (DNA): TGCGCCAGCAGCCAACACGGGACTAGCGACACCGGGGAGCTGTTTTTT.

This clonotype was found many times. The V gene is TRBV27, the J gene TRBJ2-3; D not certain. The CDR3 is made up of 15 amino acids. V was clipped by 3 bases and J by 2 bases, with 12 bases between them. CDR1 is MNHEY, CDR2 SMNVEV, per germline (reference sequence). CDR3 DNA sequence: TGTGCCAGCAGTTTGAGCCGGATAGTCACAGATACGCAGTATTTT. It yields the protein CASSLSRIVTDTQYF.

This clonotype showed up many times. The rearrangement links TRBV24-1 to TRBJ1-2; D not certain. Germline CDR1 reads KGHDR; CDR2 reads SFDVKD. The CDR3 is 14 residues long. Trimming left V 6 bases short and J 2 bases short, with 12 bases between. CDR3 in amino acids: CATSTADRNYGYTF. The CDR3 region has the DNA TGTGCCACCAGTACCGCGGACCGAAACTATGGCTACACCTTC.

The table lists this clonotype with many counts. The chain couples TRBV9 to TRBJ2-2, with D perhaps being TRBD1 or TRBD2 (6 bases each). The germline gives CDR1 SGDLS, CDR2 YYNGEE. The CDR3 consists of 15 residues. Trimming cost V 3 bases and J 5 bases, with 14 bases left between them. CDR3 amino acids: CASSERGVATGELFF. The CDR3 coding sequence is TGTGCCAGCAGCGAGAGGGGGGTAGCTACCGGGGAGCTGTTTTTT.

This clonotype was picked up many times. The rearrangement uses TRBV7-2 and TRBJ1-3; possible D gene TRBD1, 6 bases. This CDR3 spans 15 amino acids. Germline V CDR1 and CDR2: SGHTA, FQGNSA. V was trimmed by 5 bases and J by 4 bases, leaving 15 bases between them. DNA of the CDR3: TGTGCCAGCAGCCCCCTCCAGGGGACCGGAAACACCATATATTTT. It translates to CASSPLQGTGNTIYF.

To note about this clonotype: A much larger clone lies a single base off, so this may be a read error. The rearrangement joins TRBV5-1 to TRBJ2-1; TRBD2 might be the D (6 bases). Germline values: CDR1 SGHRS, CDR2 YFSETQ. This CDR3 comprises 14 residues. CDR3 in DNA: TGCGCCAGCAGCTTGGTTCGGGGGAACAATGAGCATTTCTTC. It specifies CASSLVRGNNEHFF.

J is TRBJ2-1 and V is TRBV20-1; D is tentatively TRBD1 or TRBD2 (5 bases each). Between the trimmed V and J ends, which lost 0 bases and 15 bases, there was a span of 12 bases. The V gene's germline CDR1 is DFQATT and CDR2 SNEGSKA (reference sequence). The CDR3 runs to 11 residues. The CDR3 region is CSARDVRDGFF. In nucleotides, the CDR3 is TGCAGTGCTAGAGATGTGAGGGACGGGTTCTTC.

This clonotype has at least ten counts. The rearrangement links TRBV12-3 or TRBV12-4 to TRBJ2-7; D remains unclear. V gave up 3 bases and J gave up 0 bases, with 6 bases separating them. The CDR3 sequence is 13 residues long. CDR3 sequence: CASSFFYSYEQYF. As DNA, the CDR3 is TGTGCCAGCAGTTTCTTTTACTCCTACGAGCAGTACTTC.

This clonotype was counted ten times or more. This chain uses TRBV5-1 with TRBJ2-5; D gene unclear. Germline-derived CDR1 and CDR2 are SGHRS and YFSETQ. The CDR3 contains 11 residues. Trimming pared 3 bases from V and 7 bases from J, leaving 7 bases between. CDR3 bases: TGCGCCAGCAGCTCCAGGAGGACCCAGTACTTC. Protein sequence: CASSSRRTQYF.

This clonotype was counted at least ten times. The chain employs TRBV11-2 and TRBJ2-4, with 9 bases aligning to TRBD1. Trimming cost V 6 bases and J 3 bases; bases outside gene matches: 9. This CDR3 has 16 residues. CDR1 and CDR2 from the germline V gene are SGHAT and FQNNGV. CDR3 sequence: CASSLIQGAVKNIQYF. DNA of the CDR3: TGTGCCAGCAGTTTAATACAGGGGGCCGTCAAAAACATTCAGTACTTC.

In its sample, this clonotype was seen many times. The chain joins TRBV5-1 to TRBJ1-1; 9 bases are a match to TRBD1. The CDR3 is 15 residues long. CDR1 and CDR2 (germline): SGHRS, YFSETQ. The V segment lost 4 bases and the J segment 3 bases; nucleotides outside the gene matches: 7. Written as DNA, the CDR3 is TGCGCCAGCAGCCCTAACAGGGGGCTCTACACTGAAGCTTTCTTT. It yields the protein CASSPNRGLYTEAFF.

This clonotype has a count of ten or more. This chain links TRBV20-1 with TRBJ2-1, with D perhaps matching TRBD1 (5 bases). This CDR3 region has 14 residues. V lost 2 bases and J 5 bases, leaving 13 bases between the germline ends. Per germline, CDR1 DFQATT and CDR2 SNEGSKA (reference sequence). Here the CDR3 reads CSARRGRWDNEQFF. The CDR3 coding sequence is TGCAGTGCTAGAAGGGGCCGCTGGGACAATGAGCAGTTCTTC.

The genes are TRBV18 and TRBJ2-7, with TRBD1 as a possible D gene (5 bases). CDR1 is KGHSH and CDR2 is LQKENI in the germline V gene. V was pared by 1 base and J by 7 bases, with 8 bases between. This CDR3 is 12 amino acids long. The CDR3 DNA follows: TGTGCCAGCTCACCACAGGGGCAGGAGCAGTACTTC. This translates into CASSPQGQEQYF.

Notes on this clonotype: A much larger clone differs by one base, so this may be a read error. The chain carries TRBV2 and TRBJ2-4, with 10 bases matching TRBD1. The CDR3 spans 14 residues. The V gene's germline CDR1 is SNHLY and CDR2 FYNNEI. The V gene end was trimmed by 8 bases and the J gene end by 6 bases; junction bases not matched to a gene: 7. The CDR3 region has the DNA TGTGCCAGCGAGGGACAGGGGACCACAAACATTCAGTACTTC. This gives the protein CASEGQGTTNIQYF.

This clonotype has at least ten counts. The chain joins TRBV3-1 to TRBJ2-7; D call uncertain. Per the germline V gene, CDR1 is LGHDT and CDR2 is YNNKEL (reference sequence). The CDR3 is 15 residues long. Trimming stripped 1 base from V and 0 bases from J, with 10 bases between. This CDR3 is CASSQARQSSYEQYF. The CDR3 DNA follows: TGTGCCAGCAGCCAAGCACGGCAATCCTCCTACGAGCAGTACTTC.

This clonotype was seen ten or more times. The chain links TRBV15 to TRBJ2-5; the D is unclear. Trimming removed 0 bases at V and 5 bases at J, with 4 bases between. The CDR3 runs to 12 residues. Germline-derived CDR1 and CDR2 are LNHNV and YYDKDF (reference sequence). The CDR3 protein is CATSRDVETQYF. The CDR3 coding sequence is TGTGCCACCAGCAGAGATGTGGAGACCCAGTACTTC.

In this sample, this clonotype turned up many times. The CDR3 DNA reads as TGTGCCAGCAGTGAATGGGGAACTGAAGCTTTCTTT. It codes for CASSEWGTEAFF. V gene TRBV6-1 combines with J gene TRBJ1-1; D is undetermined. The CDR3 consists of 12 residues. Germline-derived CDR1 and CDR2 are MNHNS and SASEGT. Trimming shortened V by 2 bases and J by 5 bases, and 6 bases separated the two germline ends.

In this sample, this clonotype turned up many times. The chain joins TRBV5-1 to TRBJ2-5; 9 bases are a match to TRBD2. The germline V gene encodes CDR1 SGHRS and CDR2 YFSETQ. CDR3 length: 14 amino acids. With V trimmed by 0 bases and J by 6 bases, 3 bases remained unmatched. The CDR3 DNA follows: TGCGCCAGCAGCTTGGAGGCTAGCGGGAAGACCCAGTACTTC. Its protein is CASSLEASGKTQYF.

There are many counts of this clonotype. V and J are TRBV6-2 or TRBV6-3 and TRBJ2-7; 7 nucleotides match TRBD2. The CDR3 is 13 amino acids. From germline, CDR1 is MNHEY and CDR2 SVGEGT. J lost 6 bases, V lost 8 bases, and 10 bases had no gene match. CDR3 amino acids: CASRAWTGGEQYF. For the CDR3, the DNA is TGTGCCAGCCGTGCATGGACGGGGGGCGAGCAGTACTTC.

This clonotype was picked up many times. V usage is TRBV7-2 and J usage is TRBJ2-5, with TRBD2 as a possible D gene (6 bases). Germline assignment: CDR1 SGHTA and CDR2 FQGNSA. V lost 7 bases and J 4 bases, leaving 19 bases between the germline ends. The CDR3 totals 15 residues. For the CDR3, the DNA is TGTGCCAGCACACGCCCGGGGGTCGATGGAGAGACCCAGTACTTC. Residues: CASTRPGVDGETQYF.

The table lists this clonotype with many counts. V and J are TRBV20-1 and TRBJ2-3, with TRBD2 matching 11 bases. The V and J ends lost 3 bases and 3 bases, in that order; junction bases with no gene match: 14. This CDR3 has 18 amino acids. The V gene's germline CDR1 is DFQATT and CDR2 SNEGSKA (reference sequence). In DNA, the CDR3 is TGCAGTGCTAGTAGTCAAATAGCGGGAGGGCCGGGGACAGATACGCAGTATTTT. Its translation is CSASSQIAGGPGTDTQYF.

Concerning this clonotype itself: This may arise from a read error, as a much more abundant clone is one base away. This chain uses TRBV18 with TRBJ1-5, with 8 nucleotides matching TRBD1. Germline values: CDR1 KGHSH, CDR2 LQKENI. The CDR3 loop spans 14 amino acids. The chain's CDR3 is CASSPSGGGQPQNF. In DNA, the CDR3 is TGTGCCAGCTCACCTTCAGGGGGCGGTCAGCCCCAGAATTTT.

This clonotype showed up many times. This chain connects TRBV30 to TRBJ2-6; a weak D match, TRBD1 (5 bases). Germline V gene sequence: CDR1 GTSNPN, CDR2 SVGIG (reference sequence). The germline V and J ends were trimmed by 4 bases and 0 bases, with 13 bases remaining between them. The CDR3 consists of 16 residues. The CDR3 is CAWTTGFLSGANVLTF. CDR3 in DNA: TGTGCCTGGACCACAGGATTCCTCTCTGGGGCCAACGTCCTGACTTTC.

This clonotype was recorded at least ten times. The rearrangement uses TRBV20-1 and TRBJ2-7; D is uncertain. This CDR3 contains 13 residues. The germline gives CDR1 DFQATT, CDR2 SNEGSKA (reference sequence). Trimming removed 5 bases from V and 1 base from J, with 12 bases in between. CDR3 amino acids: CSAPGSYSYEQYF. CDR3 nucleotide sequence: TGCAGTGCTCCAGGAAGCTATTCCTACGAGCAGTACTTC.